The clone carrying this T cell receptor (beta chain) was observed a few times. This CDR3 is 12 amino acids long. V dropped 3 bases and J dropped 7 bases, with 7 bases sitting between them. This sample was included in a study of T cells in Graves' hyperthyroidism and ophthalmopathy. RNA transcripts provided the source from which TCR beta CDR3 regions were amplified. The HTBI primer set was used in a first-round RT-PCR of the TCR CDR3. One entry per CDR3 protein results from TCRdb running MiXCR on the multiplex PCR reads. The sample records 350,000 to 400,000 distinct CDR3 sequences, around 14% being singletons. Orbital computed tomography, thyroid ultrasound, serum thyroxine and TRAb, and clinical symptoms together informed the diagnoses. Out of approximately 10 ml of fresh peripheral blood came the PBMCs.

This TCR derives from a young woman with Graves' hyperthyroidism. V usage is TRBV12-3 or TRBV12-4 and J usage is TRBJ1-5, with no clear D. Material for sequencing was blood. In nucleotides, the CDR3 is TGTGCCAGCAGTTTCACGGGGCAGCCCCAGCATTTT. Amino acids: CASSFTGQPQHF.